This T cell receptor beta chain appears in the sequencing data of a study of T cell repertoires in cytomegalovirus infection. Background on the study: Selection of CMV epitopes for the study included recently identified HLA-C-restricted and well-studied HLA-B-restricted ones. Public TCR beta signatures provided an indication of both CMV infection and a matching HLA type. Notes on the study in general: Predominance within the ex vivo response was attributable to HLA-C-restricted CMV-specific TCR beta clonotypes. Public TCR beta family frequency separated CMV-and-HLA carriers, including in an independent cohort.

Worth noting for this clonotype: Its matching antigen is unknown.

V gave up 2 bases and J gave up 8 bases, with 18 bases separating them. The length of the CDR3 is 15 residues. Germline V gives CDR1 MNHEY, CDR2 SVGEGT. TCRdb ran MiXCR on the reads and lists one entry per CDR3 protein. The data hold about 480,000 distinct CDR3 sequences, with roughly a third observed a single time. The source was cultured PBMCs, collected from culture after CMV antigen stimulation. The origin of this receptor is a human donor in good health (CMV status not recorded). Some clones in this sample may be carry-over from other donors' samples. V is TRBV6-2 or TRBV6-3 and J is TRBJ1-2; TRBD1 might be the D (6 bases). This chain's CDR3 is CASSYPPRGSGGYTF. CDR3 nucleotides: TGTGCCAGCAGTTACCCTCCCAGGGGCTCTGGCGGCTACACCTTC.